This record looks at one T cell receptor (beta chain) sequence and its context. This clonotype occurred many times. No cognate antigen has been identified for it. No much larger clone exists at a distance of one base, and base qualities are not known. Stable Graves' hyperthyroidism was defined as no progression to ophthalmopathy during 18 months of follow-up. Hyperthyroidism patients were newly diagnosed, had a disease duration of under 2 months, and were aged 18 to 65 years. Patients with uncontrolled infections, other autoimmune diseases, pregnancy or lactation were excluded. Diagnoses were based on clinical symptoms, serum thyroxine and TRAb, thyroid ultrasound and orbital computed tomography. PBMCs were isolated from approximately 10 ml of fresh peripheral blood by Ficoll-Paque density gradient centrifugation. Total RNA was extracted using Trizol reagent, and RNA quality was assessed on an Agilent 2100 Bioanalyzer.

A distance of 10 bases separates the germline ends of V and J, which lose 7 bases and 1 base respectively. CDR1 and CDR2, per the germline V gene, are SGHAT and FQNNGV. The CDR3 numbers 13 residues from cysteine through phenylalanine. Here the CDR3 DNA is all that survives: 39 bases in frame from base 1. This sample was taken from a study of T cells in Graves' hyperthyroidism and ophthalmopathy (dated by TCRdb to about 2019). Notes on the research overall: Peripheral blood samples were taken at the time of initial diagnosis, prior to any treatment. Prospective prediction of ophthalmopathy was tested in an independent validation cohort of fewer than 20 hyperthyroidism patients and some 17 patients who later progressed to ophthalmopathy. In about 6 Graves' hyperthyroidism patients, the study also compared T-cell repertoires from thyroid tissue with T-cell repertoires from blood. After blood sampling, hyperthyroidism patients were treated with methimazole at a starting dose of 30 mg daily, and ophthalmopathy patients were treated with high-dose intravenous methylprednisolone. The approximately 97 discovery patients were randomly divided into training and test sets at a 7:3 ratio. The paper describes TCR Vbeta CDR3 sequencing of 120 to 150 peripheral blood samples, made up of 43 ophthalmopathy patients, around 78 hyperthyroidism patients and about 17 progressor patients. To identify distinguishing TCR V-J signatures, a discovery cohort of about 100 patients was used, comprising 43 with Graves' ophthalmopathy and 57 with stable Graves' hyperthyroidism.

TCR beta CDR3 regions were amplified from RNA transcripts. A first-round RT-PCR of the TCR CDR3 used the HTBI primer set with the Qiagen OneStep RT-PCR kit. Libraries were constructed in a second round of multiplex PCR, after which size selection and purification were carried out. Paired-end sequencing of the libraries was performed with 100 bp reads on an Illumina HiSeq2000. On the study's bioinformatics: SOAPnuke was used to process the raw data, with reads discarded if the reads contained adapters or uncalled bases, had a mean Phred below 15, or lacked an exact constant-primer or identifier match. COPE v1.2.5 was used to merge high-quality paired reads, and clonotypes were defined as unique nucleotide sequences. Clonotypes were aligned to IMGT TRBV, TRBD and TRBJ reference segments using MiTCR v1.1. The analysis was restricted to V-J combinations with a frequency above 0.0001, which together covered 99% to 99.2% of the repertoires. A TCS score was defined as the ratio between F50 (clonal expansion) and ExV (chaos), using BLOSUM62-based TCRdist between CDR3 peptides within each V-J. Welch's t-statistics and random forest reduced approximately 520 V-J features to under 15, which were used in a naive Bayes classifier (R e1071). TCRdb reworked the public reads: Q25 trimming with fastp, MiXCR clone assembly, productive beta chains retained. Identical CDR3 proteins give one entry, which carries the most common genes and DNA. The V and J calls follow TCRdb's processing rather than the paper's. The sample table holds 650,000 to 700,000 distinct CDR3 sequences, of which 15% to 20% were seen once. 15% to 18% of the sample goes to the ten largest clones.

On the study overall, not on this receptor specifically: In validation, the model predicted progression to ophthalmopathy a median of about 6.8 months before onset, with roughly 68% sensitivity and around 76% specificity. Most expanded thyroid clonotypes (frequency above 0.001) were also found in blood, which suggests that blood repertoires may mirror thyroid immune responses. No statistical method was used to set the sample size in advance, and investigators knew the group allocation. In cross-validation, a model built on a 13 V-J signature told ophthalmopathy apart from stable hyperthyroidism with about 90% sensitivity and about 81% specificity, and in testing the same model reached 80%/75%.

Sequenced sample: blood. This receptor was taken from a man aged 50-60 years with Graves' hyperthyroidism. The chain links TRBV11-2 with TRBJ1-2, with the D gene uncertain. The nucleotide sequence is TGTGCCAGCACTCCCGGGAGTAACTATGGCTACACCTTC. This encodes CASTPGSNYGYTF.